The 31 T cell receptor beta chains given below trace back to one sample, sequenced in a study of vaccination effects on CD4 cells after COVID-19. Their cognate antigens are unknown. Cultured cells yielded isolated CD4+ T cells after 10 days. Two-dose vaccination with either BNT162b2 or mRNA-1273 was given to the participants. Here immunoSEQ multiplex PCR was the method, and the copy in TCRdb shows in-frame clones only, minus some. Of more than 60,000 clones in the sample, 74% were seen once. The input for sequencing was CD4+ T cells from PBMCs cultured without peptide, taken after COVID-19 vaccination. The source is a human donor who received a COVID-19 vaccine.

The chain couples TRBV6-5 to TRBJ2-3, with TRBD1 matching over 7 bases. The CDR3 runs to 15 residues. Germline trimming cut 0 bases from V and 2 bases from J; bases unmatched to any gene: 2. Germline CDR1 MNHEY, CDR2 SVGAGI. CDR3 protein: CASSYSGGTTDTQYF. The CDR3 region has the DNA TGTGCCAGCAGTTACTCAGGGGGCACCACAGATACGCAGTATTTT.

The V gene is TRBV7-2, the J gene TRBJ2-3; D is ambiguous. V lost 3 bases and J 0 bases, leaving 10 bases between the germline ends. The germline V gene has CDR1 SGHTA and CDR2 FQGNSA. CDR3 length equals 15 residues. As DNA, the CDR3 is TGTGCCAGCAGCTTCAGGTTCCTTAGCACAGATACGCAGTATTTT. Translation gives CASSFRFLSTDTQYF.

There are a few counts of this clone. This chain links TRBV29-1 with TRBJ1-5; TRBD1 agrees at 9 bases. Trimming cost V 6 bases and J 5 bases; bases outside gene matches: 5. Germline V lookup: CDR1 SQVTM, CDR2 ANQGSEA. This CDR3 is 13 amino acids long. CDR3 in DNA: TGCAGCGTCGGACAGGGGTCGGATCAGCCCCAGCATTTT. It specifies CSVGQGSDQPQHF.

DNA for the CDR3: TGTGCCAGTAGTATCCAGGGCCGCTACAATGAGCAGTTCTTC. This gives the protein CASSIQGRYNEQFF. This chain connects TRBV19 to TRBJ2-1; maybe TRBD1 (5 bases). The germline V gene encodes CDR1 LNHDA and CDR2 SQIVND (reference sequence). Trimming cost V 3 bases and J 3 bases, with 9 bases left between them. This CDR3 is 14 amino acids long.

This chain joins TRBV4-2 and TRBJ1-1; 9 bases line up with TRBD1. The CDR3 loop spans 15 amino acids. V shed 4 bases and J 6 bases; nucleotides not matched to a gene: 9. Per the germline V gene, CDR1 is LGHNA and CDR2 is YNFKEQ. The CDR3 DNA sequence: TGTGCCAGCAGCCCTACAGGGGGCGCTTTGGCTGAAGCTTTCTTT. Translation: CASSPTGGALAEAFF.

The gene calls are TRBV2 and TRBJ1-2; TRBD1 aligns across 7 bases. From germline, CDR1 is SNHLY and CDR2 FYNNEI. The junction had 4 bases not matched to a gene; V was cut back by 7 bases and J by 2 bases. The CDR3 covers 13 residues. The CDR3, as DNA: TGTGCCAGCACTGCGACAGGGAACTATGGCTACACCTTC. Protein product: CASTATGNYGYTF.

The table lists this clone with a few counts. The chain employs TRBV5-8 and TRBJ1-2; D is ambiguous. Germline CDR1 and CDR2: SGHTS and YDEGEE. With 0 bases removed from V and 8 bases from J, the gap between germline ends came to 17 bases. This CDR3 region has 15 residues. The CDR3 spells CASSLDKQSQDGYTF. In DNA, the CDR3 is TGTGCCAGCAGCTTGGATAAACAGTCCCAGGACGGCTACACCTTC.

CDR3 region: CASSSVGEQYV. CDR3 coding DNA: TGTGCCAGCAGTTCTGTCGGAGAGCAGTACGTC. The chain is built from TRBV27 and TRBJ2-7; D unclear. Germline V lookup: CDR1 MNHEY, CDR2 SMNVEV (reference sequence). V gave up 4 bases and J gave up 7 bases, with 8 bases separating them. The CDR3 runs to 11 residues.

The chain is built from TRBV7-2 and TRBJ1-1; D is ambiguous. The germline CDR1 and CDR2 sequences are SGHTA and FQGNSA. The V end was cut by 7 bases, the J end by 1 base, with 16 bases between. The CDR3 consists of 15 residues. In DNA form, the CDR3 reads TGTGCCAGCACCTACTCGGGCGGTTCGAACACTGAAGCTTTCTTT. Its protein product is CASTYSGGSNTEAFF.

The chain recombines TRBV6-5 with TRBJ2-2; the D gene is possibly TRBD2 (5 bases). From germline, CDR1 is MNHEY and CDR2 SVGAGI. The CDR3 covers 14 residues. Trimming cost V 5 bases and J 7 bases, with 14 bases left between them. The CDR3: CASSRSGGNGELFF. CDR3 in DNA: TGTGCCAGCAGTCGGTCCGGAGGTAACGGGGAGCTGTTTTTT.

The chain joins TRBV15 to TRBJ2-5, with 8 positions matching TRBD2. The CDR3 loop spans 17 amino acids. Per germline, CDR1 LNHNV and CDR2 YYDKDF (reference sequence). V was pared by 0 bases and J by 4 bases, with 10 bases of the junction left unmatched. The CDR3 nucleotides are TGTGCCACCAGCAGAGATCGGACTAGCAATAAGGGAGAGACCCAGTACTTC. This sequence encodes CATSRDRTSNKGETQYF.

The chain couples TRBV6-4 to TRBJ1-6; TRBD1 matches at 8 bases. This CDR3 comprises 14 residues. Losses at the gene ends were 0 bases for V and 13 bases for J; bases not matched to a gene: 5. CDR1 is MRHNA, CDR2 SNTAGT, per germline. The CDR3 spells CASSDSQGARPLHF. The DNA of the CDR3 is TGTGCCAGCAGTGACTCGCAGGGGGCACGTCCCCTCCACTTT.

The chain is built from TRBV6-5 and TRBJ2-2; no firm D call. The CDR3 length is 15 residues. Trimming cost V 7 bases and J 0 bases, with 12 bases left between them. The germline V gene encodes CDR1 MNHEY and CDR2 SVGAGI. The CDR3 sequence: CASKGLSSNTGELFF. Written as DNA, the CDR3 is TGTGCCAGCAAAGGTCTTTCCTCGAACACCGGGGAGCTGTTTTTT.

V and J are TRBV6-5 and TRBJ2-1, with a tentative D call TRBD1 (7 bases). V gave up 0 bases and J gave up 7 bases, with 16 bases separating them. This CDR3 region has 16 residues. CDR1 is MNHEY and CDR2 is SVGAGI in the germline V gene. The CDR3 sequence is CASSYSRLPGGNEQFF. For the CDR3, the DNA is TGTGCCAGCAGTTACTCCCGGCTCCCAGGGGGGAATGAGCAGTTCTTC.

This sequence joins TRBV15 and TRBJ1-2; weak D call: TRBD1 (5 bases). Germline V gives CDR1 LNHNV, CDR2 YYDKDF (reference sequence). The length of the CDR3 is 13 residues. V shed 0 bases and J shed 3 bases, with 5 bases lying between them. The CDR3 reads CATSREGDYGYTF. CDR3 coding DNA: TGTGCCACCAGCAGAGAGGGGGACTATGGCTACACCTTC.

A few counts support this clone. The genes are TRBV10-1 and TRBJ2-3; D is perhaps TRBD1 (6 bases). This CDR3 contains 13 residues. The V gene lost 6 bases and the J gene lost 2 bases, with 9 bases spanning the gap. CDR1 WNHNN and CDR2 SYGVQD come from the germline V gene (reference sequence). The CDR3 sequence is CASRQGSTDTQYF. The CDR3 nucleotides read TGCGCCAGCAGACAGGGATCCACAGATACGCAGTATTTT.

The chain uses TRBV30 and TRBJ1-5, with 8 bases aligning to TRBD1. The CDR3 consists of 13 residues. The ends lost 2 bases at V and 5 bases at J; junction bases unmatched: 2. Germline V gene sequence: CDR1 GTSNPN, CDR2 SVGIG (reference sequence). DNA of the CDR3: TGTGCCTGGAGTCCACAGGGGGATCAGCCCCAGCATTTT. Translated, it gives CAWSPQGDQPQHF.

This clone was seen a few times. The chain carries TRBV6-6 and TRBJ1-2, with D possibly being TRBD1 (6 bases). V lost 11 bases and J 12 bases, leaving 22 bases between the germline ends. Per the germline V gene, CDR1 is MNHNY and CDR2 is SVGAGI (reference sequence). This CDR3 region has 12 residues. CDR3 region: CASRGQPFGDTF. The CDR3 DNA reads as TGTGCCTCCAGAGGACAGCCCTTCGGGGACACCTTC.

The chain employs TRBV7-8 and TRBJ1-1; TRBD1 aligns across 11 bases. Germline trimming cut 5 bases from V and 0 bases from J; bases unmatched to any gene: 8. The CDR3 consists of 17 residues. The germline V gene has CDR1 SGHVS and CDR2 FQNEAQ. In DNA, the CDR3 is TGTGCCAGCAGCCCGGACAGGGGGCTTTTGGTGAACACTGAAGCTTTCTTT. This sequence encodes CASSPDRGLLVNTEAFF.

V usage is TRBV11-3 and J usage is TRBJ2-5; D is perhaps TRBD2 (7 bases). The CDR3 covers 17 residues. Looked up from germline, CDR1 is SGHNT and CDR2 is YENEEA. V lost 3 bases, J lost 2 bases, and 19 bases lay in between. The CDR3 reads CASSFSSGEGSQETQYF. The CDR3 DNA follows: TGTGCCAGCAGCTTTTCTTCAGGGGAGGGGTCACAAGAGACCCAGTACTTC. Together with reference TRBV11-3 and TRBJ2-5, the CDR3 gives the full variable domain: EAGVVQSPRYKIIEKKQPVAFWCNPISGHNTLYWYLQNLGQGPELLIRYENEEAVDDSQLPKDRFSAERLKGVDSTLKIQPAELGDSAVYLCASSFSSGEGSQETQYFGPGTRLLVL.

This rearrangement joins TRBV18 to TRBJ2-5, with 9 positions matching TRBD2. CDR1 is KGHSH and CDR2 is LQKENI in the germline V gene. J gave up 4 bases and V 3 bases, and 12 bases lay outside the gene matches. CDR3 length: 17 residues. The CDR3 nucleotides are TGTGCCAGCTCACCCCCTAGCGAGCGGGGGGCCGGAGAGACCCAGTACTTC. It specifies CASSPPSERGAGETQYF.

The chain has TRBV19 and TRBJ1-5; D is undetermined. Trimming pared 7 bases from V and 2 bases from J, leaving 18 bases between. The germline V gene encodes CDR1 LNHDA and CDR2 SQIVND (reference sequence). CDR3 length: 16 amino acids. CDR3 in amino acids: CASTRAGSGGNQPQHF. CDR3 nucleotide sequence: TGTGCCAGTACCCGCGCCGGTTCTGGAGGCAATCAGCCCCAGCATTTT.

The V and J genes are TRBV6-5 and TRBJ1-3; D not certain. The germline V gene has CDR1 MNHEY and CDR2 SVGAGI. CDR3 length: 12 residues. The CDR3 region has the DNA TGTGCTACAGCCTCCTCTGGAAACACCATATATTTT. It encodes CATASSGNTIYF.

The rearrangement links TRBV10-3 to TRBJ2-1, with D maybe TRBD1 (5 bases). The germline V gene encodes CDR1 ENHRY and CDR2 SYGVKD. The CDR3 has 14 amino acids. Trimming shortened V by 10 bases and J by 1 base, and 14 bases separated the two germline ends. This CDR3 reads CATVREKSYNEQFF. As DNA, the CDR3 is TGTGCCACCGTCAGGGAAAAATCCTACAATGAGCAGTTCTTC.

The chain is built from TRBV10-3 and TRBJ2-1; 10 bases map to TRBD2. Germline values: CDR1 ENHRY, CDR2 SYGVKD. V gave up 0 bases and J gave up 9 bases; unmatched junction bases: 8. The CDR3 length is 16 residues. CDR3 protein: CAISESSSGGRGEQFF. CDR3 sequence (DNA): TGTGCCATCAGTGAGTCTTCTAGCGGGGGAAGGGGTGAGCAGTTCTTC.

About this clone: The same CDR3 is also encoded by other DNA sequences in this sample. The chain recombines TRBV5-1 with TRBJ2-7; the D is unclear. The V and J ends lost 0 bases and 0 bases respectively, with 7 bases between them. This CDR3 contains 14 residues. The germline CDR1 and CDR2 sequences are SGHRS and YFSETQ. The CDR3 is CASSLVAGSYEQYV. The DNA for the CDR3 is TGCGCCAGCAGCTTGGTTGCAGGCTCCTACGAGCAGTACGTC.

The chain couples TRBV12-5 to TRBJ1-3; 7 bases map to TRBD1. The CDR3 contains 17 residues. V lost 0 bases, J lost 1 base, and 6 bases stayed unmatched. The germline V gene has CDR1 LGHNT and CDR2 FRNRAP. CDR3 loop: CASGLVPGQASGNTIYF. In nucleotides, the CDR3 is TGTGCTAGTGGTTTGGTACCCGGACAGGCGTCTGGAAACACCATATATTTT. The variable domain in full, completed from reference TRBV12-5 and TRBJ1-3, reads DARVTQTPRHKVTEMGQEVTMRCQPILGHNTVFWYRQTMMQGLELLAYFRNRAPLDDSGMPKDRFSAEMPDATLATLKIQPSEPRDSAVYFCASGLVPGQASGNTIYFGEGSWLTVV.

The rearrangement joins TRBV5-4 to TRBJ2-2; D unclear. The ends were cut back, 0 bases at V and 5 bases at J, with 14 bases in the middle. The CDR3 contains 16 residues. Germline V CDR1 and CDR2: SGHNT, YYREEE (reference sequence). The CDR3 region is CASSLDGEVRTGELFF. The DNA of the CDR3 is TGTGCCAGCAGCTTGGACGGAGAAGTAAGGACCGGGGAGCTGTTTTTT.

The gene calls are TRBV20-1 and TRBJ2-3; D is unclear. Trimming left V 2 bases short and J 1 base short, with 1 base between. CDR1 is DFQATT and CDR2 is SNEGSKA in the germline V gene (reference sequence). The CDR3 length is 11 residues. The CDR3 region has the DNA TGCAGTGCTAGACGCACAGATACGCAGTATTTT. Protein sequence: CSARRTDTQYF.

V usage is TRBV2 and J usage is TRBJ1-4; 9 nucleotides line up with TRBD1. Germline trimming cut 8 bases from V and 8 bases from J; bases unmatched to any gene: 6. The length of the CDR3 is 13 residues. Per the germline V gene, CDR1 is SNHLY and CDR2 is FYNNEI. The CDR3 coding sequence is TGTGCCAGCGCCGGGACAGGGAACGAAAAACTGTTTTTT. Its translation is CASAGTGNEKLFF. The variable domain in full, completed from reference TRBV2 and TRBJ1-4, reads EPEVTQTPSHQVTQMGQEVILRCVPISNHLYFYWYRQILGQKVEFLVSFYNNEISEKSEIFDDQFSVERPDGSNFTLKIRSTKLEDSAMYFCASAGTGNEKLFFGSGTQLSVL.

V is TRBV5-6 and J is TRBJ1-2; no clear D. V lost 4 bases and J 4 bases, leaving 14 bases between the germline ends. Germline assignment: CDR1 SGHDT and CDR2 YYEEEE. The CDR3 extends over 14 amino acids. The CDR3 DNA reads as TGTGCCAGCAGCGCGGGGTCAAGACCCTATGGCTACACCTTC. Amino acids: CASSAGSRPYGYTF. Full variable domain (remainder filled in from reference TRBV5-6 and TRBJ1-2): DAGVTQSPTHLIKTRGQQVTLRCSPKSGHDTVSWYQQALGQGPQFIFQYYEEEERQRGNFPDRFSGHQFPNYSSELNVNALLLGDSALYLCASSAGSRPYGYTFGSGTRLTVV.